This TCR beta chain was found in a study of T cells in Graves' hyperthyroidism and ophthalmopathy. Background on the study: Initial diagnosis, before any treatment, was when peripheral blood was collected. Study-level findings and limits: The blood repertoire included most of the expanded thyroid clonotypes above 0.001. Ophthalmopathy was identified by the model a median about 6.8 months ahead of onset.

The TCR beta CDR3 regions underwent amplification using RNA transcripts as the source. Carried out on the TCR CDR3, a first-round RT-PCR used the HTBI primer set. One entry per CDR3 protein results from TCRdb running MiXCR on the multiplex PCR reads. Found here are 640,000 or so distinct CDR3 sequences, approximately 15% of them singletons; the top ten hold roughly 7%. The CDR3 consists of 16 residues. The germline V gene encodes CDR1 LNHNV and CDR2 YYDKDF (reference sequence). About this clonotype itself: The antigen is unknown. One base away lies a much larger clone, so this may be a sequencing read error.

Fresh peripheral blood, approximately 9.1 ml, was the source of the PBMCs. The V call is TRBV15, the J call TRBJ1-6; D may be TRBD1 (5 bases). This TCR was sampled from a woman between 18 and 29 years old with Graves' ophthalmopathy. Sequenced material: blood. The CDR3 coding sequence is TGTGTCACCAGCAGAGAGGGACTGCGGGGACATTCACCCCTCCACTTT. Encoded protein: CVTSREGLRGHSPLHF.